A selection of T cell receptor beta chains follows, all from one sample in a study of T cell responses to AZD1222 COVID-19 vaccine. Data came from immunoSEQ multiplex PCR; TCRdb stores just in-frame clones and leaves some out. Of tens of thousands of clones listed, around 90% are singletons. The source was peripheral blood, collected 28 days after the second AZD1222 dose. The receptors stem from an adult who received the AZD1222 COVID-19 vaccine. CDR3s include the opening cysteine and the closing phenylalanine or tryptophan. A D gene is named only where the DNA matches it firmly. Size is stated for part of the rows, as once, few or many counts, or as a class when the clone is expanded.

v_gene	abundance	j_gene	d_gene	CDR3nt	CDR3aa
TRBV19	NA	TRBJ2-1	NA	TGTGCCAGCACCCCTCTCCACAGCTCCTACAATGAGCAGTTCTTC	CASTPLHSSYNEQFF
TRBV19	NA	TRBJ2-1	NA	TGTGCCAGTAGACCAATCGGTGGGGACGATGAGCAGTTCTTC	CASRPIGGDDEQFF
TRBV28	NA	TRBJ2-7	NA	TGTGCCAGCAGAACAGGGAGCTCCTACGAGCAGTACTTC	CASRTGSSYEQYF
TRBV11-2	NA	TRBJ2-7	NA	TGTGCCAGCAGCTTGGGGGGAAGCTCCTACGAGCAGTACTTC	CASSLGGSSYEQYF
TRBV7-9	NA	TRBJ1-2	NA	TGTGCCAGCACCGGGAGGGGGATCACCTATGGCTACACCTTC	CASTGRGITYGYTF
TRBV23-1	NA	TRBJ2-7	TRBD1	TGCGCCACCCGGGGACAGCGAACCTACGAGCAGTACTTC	CATRGQRTYEQYF
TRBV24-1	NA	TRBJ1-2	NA	TGTGCCACCAGTGACAGCCTCTATGGCTACACCTTC	CATSDSLYGYTF
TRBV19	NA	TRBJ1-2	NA	TGTGCCAGTACGAGCCGGGCCCAGGGGCACTATGGCTACACCTTC	CASTSRAQGHYGYTF
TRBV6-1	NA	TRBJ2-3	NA	TGTGCCAGCAGTGAAGGGCAGGGACGCACAGATACGCAGTATTTT	CASSEGQGRTDTQYF
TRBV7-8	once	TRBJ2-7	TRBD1	TGTGCCAGCAGAGGTGGGACAGTGGGCGAGCAGTACTTC	CASRGGTVGEQYF
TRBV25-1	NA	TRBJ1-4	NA	TGTGCCAGCAGTGCCACCACCGGGGGTGGTGAAAAACTGTTTTTT	CASSATTGGGEKLFF
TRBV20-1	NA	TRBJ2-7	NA	TGCAGTGCTAGTTCCGGGCCCTACGAGCAGTACTTC	CSASSGPYEQYF
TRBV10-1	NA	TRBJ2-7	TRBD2	TGCGCCTATTCCGGGACAGGGGGACTAGCGGGAGTCTACGAGCAGTACTTC	CAYSGTGGLAGVYEQYF
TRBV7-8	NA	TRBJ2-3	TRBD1	TGTGCCAGCAGCTCCTACCTGGTGCCAGGGGGACCGCAGCGAGATACGCAGTATTTT	CASSSYLVPGGPQRDTQYF
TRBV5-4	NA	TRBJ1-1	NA	TGTGCCAGCAGCTTGCGGACAAGTATCTCTGAAGCTTTCTTT	CASSLRTSISEAFF
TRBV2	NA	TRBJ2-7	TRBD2	TGTGCCAGCAGGCCCGGGACTAGCGGGTACGAGCAGTACTTC	CASRPGTSGYEQYF
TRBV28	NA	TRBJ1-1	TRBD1	TGTGCCAGCAGTACAGGGGGCAGAGCTTTCTTT	CASSTGGRAFF
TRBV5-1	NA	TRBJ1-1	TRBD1	TGCGCCAGCTTAGATCCAGGGGGCCCGAACACTGAAGCTTTCTTT	CASLDPGGPNTEAFF
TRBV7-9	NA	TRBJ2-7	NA	TGTGCCAGCAGAGGAACGGATGCCTACGAGCAGTACTTC	CASRGTDAYEQYF
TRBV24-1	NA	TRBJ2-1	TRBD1	TGTGCCACCAGTGATCGCAGGGGGCGGAATGAGCAGTTCTTC	CATSDRRGRNEQFF
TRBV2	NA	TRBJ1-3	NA	TGTGCCAGCAGTGAGACGGCAGGCGGAAACACCATATATTTT	CASSETAGGNTIYF
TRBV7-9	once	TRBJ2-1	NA	TGTGCCAGCACCCCCTCCGGGGTCAATGAGCAGTTCTTC	CASTPSGVNEQFF
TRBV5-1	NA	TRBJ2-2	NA	TGCGCCAGCAGCTCGGGCCGGGATAACACCGGGGAGCTGTTTTTT	CASSSGRDNTGELFF
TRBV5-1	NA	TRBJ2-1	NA	TGCGCCAGCAGCTTGGAGGGGGTCACGACCTACAATGAGCAGTTCTTC	CASSLEGVTTYNEQFF
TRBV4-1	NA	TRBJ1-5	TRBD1	TGCGCCAGCAGCCAAGGTCCCGGGACAGGACCCAATCAGCCCCAGCATTTT	CASSQGPGTGPNQPQHF
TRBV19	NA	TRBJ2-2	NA	TGTGCCGCCGGGTGGGCCGGCACCGGGGAGCTGTTTTTT	CAAGWAGTGELFF
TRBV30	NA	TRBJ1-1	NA	TGTGCCTGGAGTGGGGCAGCTCGGGGAGGGACTGAAGCTTTCTTT	CAWSGAARGGTEAFF
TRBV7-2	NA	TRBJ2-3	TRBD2	TGTGCCAGCAGAAAGGCGCCTAGCGGGAGGGCAGATACGCAGTATTTT	CASRKAPSGRADTQYF
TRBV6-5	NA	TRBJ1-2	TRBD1	TGTGCCAGCAGTATCGACAGGGGTGACTATGGCTACACCTTC	CASSIDRGDYGYTF
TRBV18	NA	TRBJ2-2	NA	TGTGCCAGCTCACCACAGAACACCGGGGAGCTGTTTTTT	CASSPQNTGELFF
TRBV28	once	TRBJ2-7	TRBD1	TGTGCCAGCACTCCAGGGGGCCGCCGCTACGAGCAGTACTTC	CASTPGGRRYEQYF
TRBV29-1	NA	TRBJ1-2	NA	TGCAGCGTTCAGGGATCAGCGGATGGCTACACCTTC	CSVQGSADGYTF
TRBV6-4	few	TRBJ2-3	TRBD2	TGTGCCAGCAGCGGAGGGGCTAGCGGGGCAGATACGCAGTATTTT	CASSGGASGADTQYF
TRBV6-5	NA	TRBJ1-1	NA	TGTGCCAGCAGGGGCCCCCAGGCCACTGAAGCTTTCTTT	CASRGPQATEAFF
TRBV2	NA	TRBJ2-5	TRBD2	TGTGCCAGCAGCCCCGGGACTATGCAAGAGACCCAGTACTTC	CASSPGTMQETQYF
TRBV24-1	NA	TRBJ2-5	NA	TGTGCCACCGAGGACAGCGGGCGGACGGAGAAGACCCAGTACTTC	CATEDSGRTEKTQYF
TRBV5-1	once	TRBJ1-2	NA	TGCGCCAGCAGCGAGACAGTGAACTATGGCTACACCTTC	CASSETVNYGYTF
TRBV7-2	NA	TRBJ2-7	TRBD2	TGTGCCAGCAGCTTAGCGAGGCTAGCGGGATCCGAGCAGTACTTC	CASSLARLAGSEQYF
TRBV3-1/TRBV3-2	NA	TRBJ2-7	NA	TGTGCCAGCAGCCAAGGTTCCTACGAGCAGTACTTC	CASSQGSYEQYF
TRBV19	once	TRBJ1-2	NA	TGTGCCAGTAGTACTCCAGGGAGCGCCTATGGCTACACCTTC	CASSTPGSAYGYTF
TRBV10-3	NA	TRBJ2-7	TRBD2	TGTGCCATCAGTGAGTCAGGACTAGCGGGAGTTATGAACGAGCAGTACTTC	CAISESGLAGVMNEQYF
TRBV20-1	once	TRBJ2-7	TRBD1	TGCAGTGCTAGTAGGGGGCGCCTGAGCTCCTACGAGCAGTACTTC	CSASRGRLSSYEQYF
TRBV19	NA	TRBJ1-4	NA	TGTGCCAGTAGTGTACAGACCGAAAAACTGTTTTTT	CASSVQTEKLFF
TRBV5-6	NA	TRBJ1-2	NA	TGTGCCAGCAGCTTGGCGCGCCGGGCGGCCTATGGCTACACCTTC	CASSLARRAAYGYTF